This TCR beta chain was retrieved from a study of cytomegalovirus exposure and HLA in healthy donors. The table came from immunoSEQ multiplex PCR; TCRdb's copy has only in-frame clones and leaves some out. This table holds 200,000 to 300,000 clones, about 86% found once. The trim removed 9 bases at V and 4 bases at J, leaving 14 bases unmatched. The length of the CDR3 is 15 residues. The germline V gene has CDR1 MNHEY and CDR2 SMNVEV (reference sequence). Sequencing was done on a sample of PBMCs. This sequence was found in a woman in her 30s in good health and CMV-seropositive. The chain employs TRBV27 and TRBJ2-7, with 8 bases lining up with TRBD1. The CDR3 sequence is CARGTPGQDLYEQYF. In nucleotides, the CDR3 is TGTGCCAGGGGGACGCCGGGACAGGACCTTTACGAGCAGTACTTC.